The clone carrying this T cell receptor (beta chain) was counted many times. The data were produced by immunoSEQ multiplex PCR, yet TCRdb's version contains in-frame clones alone and is incomplete. The table has approximately 230,000 clones, more than 65% seen once. The entry originates in a study of control samples from healthy donors and cancer patients. Trimming pared 1 base from V and 9 bases from J, leaving 4 bases between. CDR3 length: 12 residues. The germline gives CDR1 SNHLY, CDR2 FYNNEI. This TCR was recovered from a woman in her sixties with lung cancer. This chain links TRBV2 with TRBJ1-6; D remains unclear. Sample: PBMCs. CDR3 DNA sequence: TGTGCCAGCAGTGAAGGGATTTCACCCCTCCACTTT. It codes for CASSEGISPLHF.